Shown below are 6 T cell receptor beta chains from a single sample sequenced in a study of blood T cell repertoires in COVID-19 (TCRdb year 2020). The library was built by means of the immunoSEQ multiplex PCR assay. TCRdb carries this immuneACCESS record with in-frame sequences only. Its versions omit some clonotypes, under half of them owing to an unresolved V gene in the studies checked, with the rest unexplained. In all, the sample holds about 200,000 clones, and approximately 90% of those were seen once. The ten top clones hold roughly 21% of the sample. The sample was peripheral blood. The receptors here all came from a man aged 55 to 69 with active or convalescent COVID-19.

V and J are TRBV6-5 and TRBJ1-5; D call uncertain. This CDR3 region has 12 residues. Germline loops: CDR1 MNHEY, CDR2 SVGAGI. V was clipped by 4 bases and J by 4 bases, with 5 bases between them. The CDR3 DNA sequence: TGTGCCAGCAGTTCCCAAAATCAGCCCCAGCATTTT. This sequence encodes CASSSQNQPQHF.

This clone is a singleton in its sample. This chain uses TRBV24-1 with TRBJ1-5, with D tentatively TRBD1 (5 bases). This CDR3 spans 15 amino acids. The V end was cut by 3 bases, the J end by 3 bases, with 11 bases between. Germline V gene sequence: CDR1 KGHDR, CDR2 SFDVKD. The CDR3 DNA reads TGTGCCACCAGTGATGGACCAGGGAACAATCAGCCCCAGCATTTT. Encoded protein: CATSDGPGNNQPQHF.

The chain carries TRBV7-2 and TRBJ1-2; 7 bases match TRBD1. In germline, CDR1 is SGHTA, CDR2 FQGNSA. The CDR3 length is 14 residues. The junction had 6 bases not matched to a gene; V was cut back by 4 bases and J by 4 bases. CDR3 sequence (DNA): TGTGCCAGCAGCTCCCGGGACAGAGTCTATGGCTACACCTTC. It specifies CASSSRDRVYGYTF.

J is TRBJ1-3 and V is TRBV6-1, with 8 bases lining up with TRBD1. With 4 bases clipped from V and 0 bases from J, the junction kept 5 bases outside the gene matches. Germline V gene lookup returns CDR1 MNHNS and CDR2 SASEGT. The length of the CDR3 is 16 residues. The CDR3 DNA follows: TGTGCCAGCAGTGGGGACAGGCCCATCTCTGGAAACACCATATATTTT. It is translated as CASSGDRPISGNTIYF.

The chain uses TRBV6-6 and TRBJ1-2; 7 nucleotides match TRBD1. V dropped 5 bases and J dropped 7; count of bases not matched to a gene: 7. Germline assignment: CDR1 MNHNY and CDR2 SVGAGI (reference sequence). CDR3 size: 13 residues. The CDR3 loop reads CASSKQGRFGYTF. The CDR3 DNA sequence: TGTGCCAGCAGTAAACAGGGGCGGTTTGGCTACACCTTC.

The V call is TRBV6-1, the J call TRBJ1-2; tentatively, D is TRBD1 (5 bases). Trimming removed 4 bases from V and 2 bases from J, with 17 bases in between. Germline assignment: CDR1 MNHNS and CDR2 SASEGT. The CDR3 sequence is 16 residues long. The chain's CDR3 is CASSVGLQGGNYGYTF. In nucleotides, the CDR3 is TGTGCCAGCAGTGTAGGTCTCCAGGGAGGGAACTATGGCTACACCTTC.